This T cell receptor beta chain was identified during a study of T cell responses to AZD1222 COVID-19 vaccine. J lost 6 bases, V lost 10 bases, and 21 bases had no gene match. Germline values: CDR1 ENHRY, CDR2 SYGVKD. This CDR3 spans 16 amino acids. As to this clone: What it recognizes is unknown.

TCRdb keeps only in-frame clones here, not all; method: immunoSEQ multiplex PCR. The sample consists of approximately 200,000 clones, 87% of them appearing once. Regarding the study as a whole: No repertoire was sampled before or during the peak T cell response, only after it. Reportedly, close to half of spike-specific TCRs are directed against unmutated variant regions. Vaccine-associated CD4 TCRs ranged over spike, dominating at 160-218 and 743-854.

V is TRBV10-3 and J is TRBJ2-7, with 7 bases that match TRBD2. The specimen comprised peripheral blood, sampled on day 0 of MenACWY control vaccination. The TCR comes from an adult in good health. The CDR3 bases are TGTGCCACCGGAATTACTAGCGCATATGGTGATGGCGAGCAGTACTTC. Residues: CATGITSAYGDGEQYF.